The T cell receptor (beta chain) described here comes from a study of T cell changes during pregnancy in multiple sclerosis. Assay: immunoSEQ multiplex PCR; the TCRdb copy retains only in-frame clones and omits some. The table has over 50,000 clones, about 87% seen once. Trimming removed 1 base at V and 8 bases at J, with 11 bases between. There are 13 residues in the CDR3. The germline gives CDR1 SGHDN, CDR2 FVKESK. This clonotype was sampled from a human donor whose cells served as feeder cells for cultures in a pregnancy study. V is TRBV14 and J is TRBJ1-2; perhaps TRBD1 as D (6 bases). Material: peripheral blood from another person, used as feeder cells. DNA for the CDR3: TGTGCCAGCAGCCAAGTTGGACAGAGCGGCTACACCTTC. Translating it yields CASSQVGQSGYTF.